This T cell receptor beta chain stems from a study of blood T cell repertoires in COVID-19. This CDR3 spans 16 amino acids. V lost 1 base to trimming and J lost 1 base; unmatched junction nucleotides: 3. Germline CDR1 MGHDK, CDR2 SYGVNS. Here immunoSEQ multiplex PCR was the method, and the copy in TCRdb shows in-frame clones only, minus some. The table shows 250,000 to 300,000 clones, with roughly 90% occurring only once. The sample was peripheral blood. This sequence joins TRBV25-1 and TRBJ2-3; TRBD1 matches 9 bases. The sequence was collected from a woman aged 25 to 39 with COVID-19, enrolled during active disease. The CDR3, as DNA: TGTGCCAGCAGTGAATGGAGACAGGGGGGCACAGATACGCAGTATTTT. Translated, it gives CASSEWRQGGTDTQYF.